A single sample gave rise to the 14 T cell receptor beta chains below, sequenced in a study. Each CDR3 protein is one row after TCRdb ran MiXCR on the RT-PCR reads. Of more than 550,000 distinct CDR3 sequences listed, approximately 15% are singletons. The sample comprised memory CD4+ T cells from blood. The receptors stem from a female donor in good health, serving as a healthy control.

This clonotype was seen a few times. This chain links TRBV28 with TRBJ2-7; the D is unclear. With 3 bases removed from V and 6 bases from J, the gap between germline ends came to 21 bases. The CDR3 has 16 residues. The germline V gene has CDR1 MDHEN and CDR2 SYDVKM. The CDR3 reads CASSFPGPAVSGEQYF. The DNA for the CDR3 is TGTGCCAGCAGTTTCCCTGGGCCTGCGGTCAGTGGCGAGCAGTACTTC.

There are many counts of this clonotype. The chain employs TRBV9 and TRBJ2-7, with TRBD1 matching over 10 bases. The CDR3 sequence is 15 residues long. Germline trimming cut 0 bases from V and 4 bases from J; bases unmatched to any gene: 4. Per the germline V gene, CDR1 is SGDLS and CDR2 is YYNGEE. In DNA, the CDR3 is TGTGCCAGCAGCGTAGGGGACAGGGGTTGGTACGAGCAGTACTTC. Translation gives CASSVGDRGWYEQYF.

The CDR3 DNA sequence: TGTGCCAGCAGCTTACAACAGGGTGCCGGGGAGCTGTTTTTT. The encoded protein is CASSLQQGAGELFF. V usage is TRBV7-2 and J usage is TRBJ2-2; D possibly corresponds to TRBD1 (6 bases). The germline CDR1 and CDR2 sequences are SGHTA and FQGNSA. V dropped 2 bases and J dropped 6 bases, with 10 bases sitting between them. The CDR3 covers 14 residues. The entire variable domain, with the rest obtained from reference TRBV7-2 and TRBJ2-2, is as follows: GAGVSQSPSNKVTEKGKDVELRCDPISGHTALYWYRQSLGQGLEFLIYFQGNSAPDKSGLPSDRFSAERTGGSVSTLTIQRTQQEDSAVYLCASSLQQGAGELFFGEGSRLTVL.

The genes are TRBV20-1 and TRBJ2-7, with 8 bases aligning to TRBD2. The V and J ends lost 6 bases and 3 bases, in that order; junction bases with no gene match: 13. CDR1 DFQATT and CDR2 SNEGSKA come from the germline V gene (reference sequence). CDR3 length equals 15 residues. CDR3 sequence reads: CSAFRGGDPNYEQYF. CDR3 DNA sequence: TGCAGTGCATTCCGGGGGGGGGACCCCAACTACGAGCAGTACTTC.

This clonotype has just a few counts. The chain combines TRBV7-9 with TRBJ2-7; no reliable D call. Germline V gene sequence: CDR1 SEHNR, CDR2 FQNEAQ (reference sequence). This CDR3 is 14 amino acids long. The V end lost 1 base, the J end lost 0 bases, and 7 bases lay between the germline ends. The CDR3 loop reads CASSLGASSYEQYF. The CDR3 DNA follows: TGTGCCAGCAGCTTAGGGGCCAGCTCCTACGAGCAGTACTTC.

CDR3 protein: CASSLDRGANYGYTF. Here the CDR3 DNA reads TGTGCCAGCAGCCTTGACAGGGGAGCTAACTATGGCTACACCTTC. V and J are TRBV7-2 and TRBJ1-2; 8 nucleotides align to TRBD1. After removal of 5 bases from V and 0 bases from J, the junction contained 5 bases not matched to a gene. The length of the CDR3 is 15 residues. Per germline, CDR1 SGHTA and CDR2 FQGNSA.

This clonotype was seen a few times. The CDR3 protein is CSARSRVMNTEAFF. CDR3 nucleotides: TGCAGTGCTAGGAGCAGGGTAATGAACACTGAAGCTTTCTTT. This chain joins TRBV20-1 and TRBJ1-1; perhaps TRBD1 as D (5 bases). Trimming left V 3 bases short and J 0 bases short, with 11 bases between. CDR3 length equals 14 residues. CDR1 and CDR2 (germline): DFQATT, SNEGSKA (reference sequence).

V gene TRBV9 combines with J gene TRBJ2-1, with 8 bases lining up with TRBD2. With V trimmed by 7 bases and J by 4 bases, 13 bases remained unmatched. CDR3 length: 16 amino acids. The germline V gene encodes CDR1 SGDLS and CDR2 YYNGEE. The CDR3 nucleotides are TGTGCCAGCGGGAGGACTAGCTCCAACCAATACAATGAGCAGTTCTTC. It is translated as CASGRTSSNQYNEQFF.

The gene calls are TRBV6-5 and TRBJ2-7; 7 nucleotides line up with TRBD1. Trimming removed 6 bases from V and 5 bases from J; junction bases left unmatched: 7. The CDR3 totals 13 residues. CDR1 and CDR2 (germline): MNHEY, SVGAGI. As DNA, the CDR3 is TGTGCCAGCAGAATACAGGGGTCCCACGAGCAGTACTTC. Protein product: CASRIQGSHEQYF.

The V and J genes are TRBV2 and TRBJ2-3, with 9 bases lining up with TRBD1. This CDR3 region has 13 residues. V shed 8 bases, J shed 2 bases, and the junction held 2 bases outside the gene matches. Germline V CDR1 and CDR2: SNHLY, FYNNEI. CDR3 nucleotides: TGTGCCAGCGGACAGGGGCACACAGATACGCAGTATTTT. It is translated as CASGQGHTDTQYF.

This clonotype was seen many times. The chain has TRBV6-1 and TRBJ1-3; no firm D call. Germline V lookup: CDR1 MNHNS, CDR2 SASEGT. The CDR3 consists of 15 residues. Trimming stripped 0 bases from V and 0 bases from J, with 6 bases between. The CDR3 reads CASSEAPASGNTIYF. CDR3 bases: TGTGCCAGCAGTGAAGCTCCTGCCTCTGGAAACACCATATATTTT.

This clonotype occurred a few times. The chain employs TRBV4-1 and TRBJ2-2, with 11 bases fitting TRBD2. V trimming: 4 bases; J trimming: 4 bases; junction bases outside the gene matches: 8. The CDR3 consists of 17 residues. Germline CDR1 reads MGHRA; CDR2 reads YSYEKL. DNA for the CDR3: TGCGCCAGCAGCCGAGACGGGACTAGCGGAGCCACCGGGGAGCTGTTTTTT. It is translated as CASSRDGTSGATGELFF.

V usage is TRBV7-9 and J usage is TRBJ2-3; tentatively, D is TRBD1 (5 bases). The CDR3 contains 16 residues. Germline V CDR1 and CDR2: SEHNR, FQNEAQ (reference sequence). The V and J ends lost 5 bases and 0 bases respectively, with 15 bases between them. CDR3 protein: CASSAQGTSSTDTQYF. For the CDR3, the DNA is TGTGCCAGCAGCGCCCAGGGTACCTCTAGCACAGATACGCAGTATTTT.

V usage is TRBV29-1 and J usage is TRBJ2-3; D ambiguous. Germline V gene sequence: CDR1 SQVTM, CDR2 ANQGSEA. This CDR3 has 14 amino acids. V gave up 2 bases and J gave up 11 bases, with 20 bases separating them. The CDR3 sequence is CSVEQDAGPRMQYF. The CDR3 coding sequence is TGCAGCGTTGAACAAGACGCCGGCCCTAGGATGCAGTATTTT.